A single sample gave rise to the 9 T cell receptor beta chains below, sequenced in a study of beta chain features in type 1 diabetes. The study, taken as a whole, reports: Within each of all four CD4+ subsets, Type 1 diabetes patients had TCRB CDR3s that were moderately but significantly shorter.

Investigators reverse transcribed all isolated RNA, so they sequenced expressed TCRB transcripts. Only in-frame clones appear in the TCRdb table, and some are missing; sequencing was by immunoSEQ multiplex PCR. Of about 400,000 clones listed, 10% to 15% are singletons. Their recognized antigens are unknown. The specimen sequenced was naive CD4+ T cells from blood. The receptors stem from a woman aged 18-30 years with type 1 diabetes.

The V gene is TRBV11-2, the J gene TRBJ2-7; D is ambiguous. CDR1 is SGHAT, CDR2 FQNNGV, per germline. Trimming left V 5 bases short and J 3 bases short, with 11 bases between. The CDR3 covers 13 residues. The CDR3 DNA follows: TGTGCCAGCAGCCCCCGGTCCGTCTACGAGCAGTACTTC. This codes for CASSPRSVYEQYF.

This sequence joins TRBV7-9 and TRBJ2-1; 7 bases line up with TRBD1. Germline CDR1 reads SEHNR; CDR2 reads FQNEAQ (reference sequence). This CDR3 spans 13 amino acids. Trimming removed 4 bases from V and 4 bases from J; junction bases left unmatched: 1. CDR3: CASSSGGYNEQFF. The CDR3 nucleotides read TGTGCCAGCAGCTCAGGGGGTTACAATGAGCAGTTCTTC.

This rearrangement joins TRBV5-4 to TRBJ2-3, with 8 bases lining up with TRBD2. The CDR3 consists of 14 residues. V gave up 8 bases and J gave up 1 base; unmatched junction bases: 6. Germline V gene sequence: CDR1 SGHNT, CDR2 YYREEE (reference sequence). This CDR3 reads CASQRELRTDTQYF. CDR3 DNA: TGTGCCAGTCAGCGGGAGCTTCGCACAGATACGCAGTATTTT.

The chain employs TRBV7-6 and TRBJ2-1, with 11 bases aligning to TRBD2. With V trimmed by 5 bases and J by 4 bases, 13 bases remained unmatched. The CDR3 length is 18 residues. CDR1 is SGHVS, CDR2 FNYEAQ, per germline. The CDR3 DNA reads as TGTGCCAGCAGCCGCCTTGGGGGTAGCGGGAGGGGATACAATGAGCAGTTCTTC. Translating gives CASSRLGGSGRGYNEQFF.

This sequence joins TRBV12-5 and TRBJ2-3, with TRBD1 matching over 10 bases. V gave up 5 bases and J gave up 11 bases; unmatched junction bases: 19. Germline V gene data show CDR1 as LGHNT and CDR2 as FRNRAP. CDR3 length: 17 amino acids. CDR3 sequence (DNA): TGTGCTAGTGGTCTTCTCGGTCTGGGACAGGGGCGCAAAAGGCAGTATTTT. Encoded protein: CASGLLGLGQGRKRQYF. The whole variable domain, filled in from reference TRBV12-5 and TRBJ2-3, reads DARVTQTPRHKVTEMGQEVTMRCQPILGHNTVFWYRQTMMQGLELLAYFRNRAPLDDSGMPKDRFSAEMPDATLATLKIQPSEPRDSAVYFCASGLLGLGQGRKRQYFGPGTRLTVL.

This clone was detected once. The chain is built from TRBV27 and TRBJ2-3, with a weak D call TRBD1 (5 bases). CDR1 and CDR2 (germline): MNHEY, SMNVEV (reference sequence). Trimming took off 5 bases at V and 9 bases at J, with 12 bases between the two ends. There are 12 residues in the CDR3. CDR3 amino acids: CASSPDRRTQYF. The CDR3 coding sequence is TGTGCCAGCAGTCCCGACAGACGCACGCAGTATTTT.

In its sample, this clone was seen a few times. The chain employs TRBV5-1 and TRBJ2-3; 8 bases match TRBD2. The V gene's germline CDR1 is SGHRS and CDR2 YFSETQ. The CDR3 runs 15 residues. Trimming took 4 bases from V and 2 from J; bases not matched to a gene: 6. CDR3 sequence reads: CASSQTSGYTDTQYF. In nucleotides, the CDR3 is TGCGCCAGCAGCCAAACTAGCGGTTACACAGATACGCAGTATTTT.

This clone has a handful of counts. The chain has TRBV30 and TRBJ1-5; tentatively, D is TRBD1 (5 bases). V was shortened by 4 bases and J by 6 bases, with 13 bases between the two germline ends. Germline V gene data show CDR1 as GTSNPN and CDR2 as SVGIG (reference sequence). The CDR3 is 13 amino acids. CDR3 nucleotides: TGTGCCTGGACGGGCGGGGCAGGTCAGCCCCAGCATTTT. This sequence encodes CAWTGGAGQPQHF.

This clone has a handful of counts. The chain links TRBV4-3 to TRBJ2-7; TRBD2 is a possible D gene (5 bases). Per the germline V gene, CDR1 is LGHNA and CDR2 is YSLEER. V shed 0 bases and J shed 3 bases, with 21 bases lying between them. There are 18 residues in the CDR3. The CDR3 sequence is CASSQEEVPSGGYYEQYF. The CDR3 DNA reads as TGCGCCAGCAGCCAAGAGGAAGTTCCAAGCGGTGGATACTACGAGCAGTACTTC.